This TCR beta chain is from a study of PD-L1 blockade in urothelial cancer. Note on this clone: One end of the junction does not line up with germline, which may come from a read error.

The data were produced by immunoSEQ multiplex PCR, yet TCRdb's version contains in-frame clones alone and is incomplete. The data contain about 110,000 clones, about 85% of them singletons. The CDR3 runs to 15 residues. Germline V gives CDR1 SSHAT, CDR2 FNYEAQ (reference sequence). The sequence was obtained from a man in his forties or fifties with urothelial cancer. Specimen: PBMCs, collected around atezolizumab (anti-PD-L1) treatment. The rearrangement uses TRBV7-7 and TRBJ2-1; 13 bases are shared with TRBD2. The CDR3 region has the DNA TGTGCTAGCAGCTTAGCGACTAGCGGGAGGAATGAGCAGTTCTTC. Encoded protein: CASSLATSGRNEQFF.